This TCR beta chain was sequenced during a study of shared clonotypes between healthy human individuals. It was CD45RO-negative cells, positively selected for CCR7, that made up naive CD8 cells, with terminally differentiated effector memory CD45RA+ cells excluded. The assay was immunoSEQ multiplex PCR, and TCRdb's table has in-frame clones only and misses some. The sample lists hundreds of thousands of clones; 90% to 97% were seen once. The CDR3 extends over 17 amino acids. Unmatched junction bases numbered 7, after V lost 3 bases and J lost 4 bases. Germline CDR1 is MGHRA and CDR2 is YSYEKL. The chain recombines TRBV4-1 with TRBJ2-7; the match to TRBD2 covers 15 bases. Material: naive CD8+ T cells sorted from blood. The origin of this receptor is a woman aged 25 to 39 in good health. The CDR3 region is CASSHGLAGGPTYEQYF. CDR3 nucleotides: TGCGCCAGCAGCCACGGACTAGCGGGAGGGCCCACGTACGAGCAGTACTTC.